This T cell receptor beta chain derives from a study of T cell changes during pregnancy in multiple sclerosis. The repertoire was sequenced with immunoSEQ multiplex PCR; TCRdb's copy has only in-frame clones and lacks some. The sample contains 25,000 to 30,000 clones, 89% of which appear only once. The CDR3 runs to 14 residues. The germline V gene encodes CDR1 MNHNS and CDR2 SASEGT. Trimming left V 2 bases short and J 4 bases short, with 11 bases between. This clone has just a few counts. Sample: CD4+ T cells from peripheral blood mononuclear cells, taken in the second trimester of pregnancy. This chain connects TRBV6-1 to TRBJ2-5, with D tentatively TRBD1 (6 bases). The clonotype comes from a female donor with multiple sclerosis, enrolled in a pregnancy study. The CDR3 is CASSEYFRGETQYF. For the CDR3, the DNA is TGTGCCAGCAGTGAATATTTCAGGGGAGAGACCCAGTACTTC.